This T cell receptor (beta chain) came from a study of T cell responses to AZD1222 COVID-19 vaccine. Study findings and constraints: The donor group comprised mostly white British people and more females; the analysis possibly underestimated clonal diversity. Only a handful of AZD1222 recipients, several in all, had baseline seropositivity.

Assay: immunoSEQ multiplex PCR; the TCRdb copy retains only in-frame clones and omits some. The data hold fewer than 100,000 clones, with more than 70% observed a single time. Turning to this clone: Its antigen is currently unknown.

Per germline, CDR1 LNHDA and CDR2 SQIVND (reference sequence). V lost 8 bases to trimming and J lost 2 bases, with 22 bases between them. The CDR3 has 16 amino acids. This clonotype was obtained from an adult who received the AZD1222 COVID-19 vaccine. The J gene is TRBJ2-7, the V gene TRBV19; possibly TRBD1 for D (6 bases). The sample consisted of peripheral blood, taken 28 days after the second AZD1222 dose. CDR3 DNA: TGTGCCAGTTCAAATTTCGGACAGTTCCAAGCCTACGAGCAGTACTTC. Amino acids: CASSNFGQFQAYEQYF.